These T cell receptor beta chains were read from a single sample in a study of T cell changes during pregnancy in multiple sclerosis. TCRdb's copy holds only in-frame clones and misses some; the assay was immunoSEQ multiplex PCR. The table includes about 85,000 clones, 90% to 95% detected once. The sequencing here drew on peripheral blood, taken in the first trimester of pregnancy. All receptors derive from a female donor with multiple sclerosis, enrolled in a pregnancy study. The CDR3 runs from the conserved cysteine through the conserved F or W. D genes are given only for firm matches.

j_call,d_call,v_call,cdr3_aa,cdr3_nt
TRBJ1-2,TRBD1,TRBV6-5,CASSRFRQGGGYTF,TGTGCCAGCAGTCGATTCCGGCAGGGGGGTGGCTACACCTTC
TRBJ1-6,-,TRBV9,CASSVGPGNSPLHF,TGTGCCAGCAGCGTGGGGCCCGGAAATTCACCCCTCCACTTT
TRBJ2-5,-,TRBV9,CASSVDEITQYF,TGTGCCAGCAGCGTAGATGAGATAACCCAGTACTTC
TRBJ1-2,-,TRBV4-3,CASSPELGQVYGYTF,TGCGCCAGCAGCCCCGAACTCGGCCAGGTCTATGGCTACACCTTC
TRBJ2-5,TRBD1,TRBV29-1,CSVGQGQGETQYF,TGCAGCGTTGGACAGGGGCAGGGAGAGACCCAGTACTTC
TRBJ1-4,-,TRBV6-1,CASSETETNEKLFF,TGTGCCAGCAGTGAGACAGAAACTAATGAAAAACTGTTTTTT
TRBJ2-3,-,TRBV7-2,CASSLARGSDTQYF,TGTGCCAGCAGCTTAGCGCGAGGGTCAGATACGCAGTATTTT
TRBJ1-6,-,TRBV5-6,CASSFEQGYGPLHF,TGTGCCAGCAGCTTTGAACAGGGTTACGGTCCCCTCCACTTT
TRBJ1-6,TRBD1,TRBV9,CASSPRQGSSSPLHF,TGTGCCAGCAGCCCCAGACAGGGGTCCTCTTCACCCCTCCACTTT
TRBJ2-2,TRBD2,TRBV30,CACKTSGNVFTGELFF,TGTGCCTGCAAAACTAGCGGGAATGTCTTCACCGGGGAGCTGTTTTTT
TRBJ2-4,-,TRBV5-6,CASSYRDTGVKNIQYF,TGTGCCAGCAGCTACCGGGACACCGGGGTCAAAAACATTCAGTACTTC
TRBJ1-1,-,TRBV19,CASSWGGTEAFF,TGTGCCAGTAGTTGGGGGGGGACTGAAGCTTTCTTT
TRBJ1-1,-,TRBV9,CASSVSPGGDAEAFF,TGTGCCAGCAGCGTATCCCCGGGGGGGGATGCTGAAGCTTTCTTT